A selection of T cell receptor beta chains follows, all from one sample in a study of blood T cell repertoires in COVID-19. TCRdb's table, derived via immunoSEQ multiplex PCR, lists solely in-frame clones and lacks some. Of 400,000 to 550,000 clones listed, 87% are singletons. The source material was PBMCs or T cells enriched from blood (not recorded which). The receptors were sampled from a woman under 30 with acute COVID-19. Each CDR3 is given with its conserved first and last residue. Fields, in order: J gene, D gene, V gene, CDR3 protein. D genes are given only for firm matches.

TRBJ1-5 TRBD1 TRBV5-1 CASREAGGSQPQHF
TRBJ2-5 TRBD2 TRBV10-1 CASSDSLAGGQETQYF
TRBJ1-1 . TRBV10-3 CAINPRRETEAFF
TRBJ1-2 TRBD1 TRBV29-1 CSVGQGGYGYTF
TRBJ2-1 . TRBV5-1 CASRWRGVNEQFF
TRBJ2-2 . TRBV2 CASSEGAGNTGELFF
TRBJ1-1 . TRBV19 CASSSKRQATEAFF
TRBJ2-5 . TRBV7-9 CASSLGEGGTQYF
TRBJ1-3 . TRBV29-1 CSVEGPSGNTIYF
TRBJ2-2 . TRBV7-9 CASSSRGPSTGELFF
TRBJ2-5 TRBD2 TRBV5-4 CASTTSGDQETQYF
TRBJ1-2 . TRBV5-1 CASSLQGDGYGYTF
TRBJ1-4 . TRBV7-8 CASSRGGGVVNDNEKLFF
TRBJ1-5 . TRBV7-9 CASSPPGGSNQPQHF
TRBJ1-2 . TRBV9 CASSVVEGPNYGYTF
TRBJ2-1 TRBD2 TRBV27 CASSFLSGKAYNEQFF
TRBJ2-7 . TRBV2 CASSPIGGAHHEQYF
TRBJ1-2 . TRBV5-5 CASSLDRWAANNYGYTF
TRBJ2-7 . TRBV3-1/TRBV3-2 CASSQGEGYEQYF
TRBJ2-5 TRBD2 TRBV7-7 CASSGGLAGGAETQYF
TRBJ1-2 . TRBV28 CASNQGYGYTF
TRBJ1-1 . TRBV28 CASSLGGLDTEAFF
TRBJ2-1 . TRBV5-1 CASSPLDSLFDNEQFF
TRBJ2-1 . TRBV16 CASSSLDRQYNEQFF